This T cell receptor beta chain was obtained from a study of Ad26.COV2.S vaccination and SARS-CoV-2 variants. Documented treatment: approximately 18 received Ad26.COV2.S at low or high dose, single or two shots; 5 received placebo; per-sample allocation not given. Specimens were obtained on day 63 following the first vaccine or placebo injection. Some clones are missing from TCRdb's copy, which holds only in-frame ones; the method was immunoSEQ multiplex PCR. Found here are 410,000 or so clones, around 92% of them singletons; the top ten hold 1.5% to 2%. This clone has just a few counts. Germline V gene lookup returns CDR1 KGHSH and CDR2 LQKENI. The V segment lost 3 bases and the J segment 6 bases; nucleotides outside the gene matches: 10. The CDR3 runs 15 residues.

The clonotype was recovered from a person between 18 and 59 years old who received the Ad26.COV2.S COVID-19 vaccine or a placebo. The source material was peripheral blood, sampled in a trial of Ad26.COV2.S vaccine versus placebo. The chain is built from TRBV18 and TRBJ1-2, with 7 bases that match TRBD1. This CDR3 is CASSPRGQEVDGYTF. CDR3 nucleotide sequence: TGTGCCAGCTCACCCCGTGGACAGGAGGTAGATGGCTACACCTTC.